This T cell receptor (beta chain) emerged from a study of CD8+CD57+ T cells in acquired aplastic anemia. Looking at the study overall: CD4+ and CD8+ cells, once sorted, gave DNA averaging roughly 3.2 ug. Study observations and caveats: A significant difference in CD8+ Simpson's diversity between patients and controls was not found. Patients and controls had in common twenty-nine CD8+ CDR3 sequences.

V dropped 6 bases and J dropped 7; count of bases not matched to a gene: 6. Germline CDR1 reads MNHEY; CDR2 reads SVGAGI. This CDR3 contains 13 residues. This clonotype was recorded at least ten times. What it recognizes is unknown. CDR3 and TCR beta VDJ profiling relied on a genomic DNA template. TCRdb itself ran the reads through MiXCR, one entry per CDR3 protein. The sample contains 400,000 to 450,000 distinct CDR3 sequences, 60% to 80% of which appear only once. The chain joins TRBV6-5 to TRBJ1-5; 7 bases line up with TRBD1. Sequencing used sorted CD4+, CD8+, or CD8+CD57+ T cells (not recorded which) from PBMCs. The clonotype originates from a human donor in good health, serving as a control. The CDR3 loop reads CASSPQGWQPQHF. CDR3 DNA: TGTGCCAGCAGCCCACAGGGGTGGCAGCCCCAGCATTTT.